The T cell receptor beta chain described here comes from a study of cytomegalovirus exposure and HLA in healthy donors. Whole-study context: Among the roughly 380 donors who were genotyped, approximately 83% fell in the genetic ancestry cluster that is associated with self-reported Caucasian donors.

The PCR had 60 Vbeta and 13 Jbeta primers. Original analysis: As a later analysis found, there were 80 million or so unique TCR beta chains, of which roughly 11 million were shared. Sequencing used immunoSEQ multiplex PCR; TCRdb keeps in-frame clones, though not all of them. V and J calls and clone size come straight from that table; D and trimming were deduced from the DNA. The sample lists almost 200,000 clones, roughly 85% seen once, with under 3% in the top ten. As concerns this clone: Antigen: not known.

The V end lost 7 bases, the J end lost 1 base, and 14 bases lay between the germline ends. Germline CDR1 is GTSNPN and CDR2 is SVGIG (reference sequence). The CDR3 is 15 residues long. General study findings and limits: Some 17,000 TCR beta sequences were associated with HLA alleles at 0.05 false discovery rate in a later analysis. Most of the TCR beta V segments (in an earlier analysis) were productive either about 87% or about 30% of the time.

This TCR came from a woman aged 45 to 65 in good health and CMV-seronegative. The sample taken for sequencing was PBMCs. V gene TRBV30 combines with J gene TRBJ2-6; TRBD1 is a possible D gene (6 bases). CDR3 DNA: TGTGCCTCACAGGGTTTTGCGTCTGGGGCCAACGTCCTGACTTTC. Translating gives CASQGFASGANVLTF.